The text below deals with one T cell receptor (beta chain). Trimming removed 0 bases at V and 5 bases at J, with 20 bases between. CDR3 size: 18 residues. CDR1 is SGDLS and CDR2 is YYNGEE in the germline V gene. Libraries were prepared by immunoSEQ multiplex PCR; TCRdb keeps only in-frame clonotypes and omits some of them. The sample lists roughly 34,000 clones, around 95% occurring once. This sample stems from a study of T cells in tuberculosis. At study entry, adolescents had tuberculin skin tests and IGRA screening. The receptor was isolated from a donor aged 10-35 years with latent tuberculosis or without tuberculosis infection. The genes are TRBV9 and TRBJ1-4; D unclear. Sequenced material: PBMCs. This chain's CDR3 is CASSVGVGLGGSNEKLFF. The CDR3, as DNA: TGTGCCAGCAGCGTAGGGGTCGGACTGGGCGGATCCAATGAAAAACTGTTTTTT.